A selection of T cell receptor beta chains follows, all from one sample in a study of blood T cells in healthy people across ages. From the 5' RACE reads, TCRdb called clonotypes with MiXCR, one entry per CDR3 protein. The sample includes 700,000 to 850,000 distinct CDR3 sequences, about 34% of them seen just once. Sequencing was done on a sample of blood. The receptors shown here come from a man in his late teens or twenties in good health. Each CDR3 is given with its conserved first and last residue. The order of the fields is D gene, clone size, J gene, V gene, CDR3 DNA, CDR3 protein. D genes are given only for firm matches. A row's size may be missing; if present it is once, few, many or a size class.

D: .
size: many
J: TRBJ1-2
V: TRBV4-2
DNA: TGTGCCAGCTCCGGGCAGGTCGGTACTAACTATGGCTACACCTTC
CDR3: CASSGQVGTNYGYTF

D: .
size: many
J: TRBJ2-1
V: TRBV14
DNA: TGTGCCAGCAGCTTTGACACTCATGAGCAGTTCTTC
CDR3: CASSFDTHEQFF

D: .
size: .
J: TRBJ1-3
V: TRBV5-5
DNA: TGTGCCAGCAGCGGCCAGGGAGAAGACACCATATATTTT
CDR3: CASSGQGEDTIYF

D: TRBD2
size: few
J: TRBJ2-2
V: TRBV5-1
DNA: TGCGCCAGCAGCCTACGAGGACTAGCGGGGGCCACCGGGGAGCTGTTTTTT
CDR3: CASSLRGLAGATGELFF

D: TRBD1
size: .
J: TRBJ1-5
V: TRBV12-3/TRBV12-4
DNA: TGTGCCAGCAGTTTGGGACAGGGGCTCCTCTGGCCCCAGCATTTT
CDR3: CASSLGQGLLWPQHF

D: TRBD2
size: .
J: TRBJ2-5
V: TRBV7-2
DNA: TGTGCCAGCAGCTTAGCGGGACTAGCGGGGGGAGAGACCCAGTACTTC
CDR3: CASSLAGLAGGETQYF

D: TRBD2
size: many
J: TRBJ2-7
V: TRBV9
DNA: TGTGCCAGCAGCGTAGGTAGCGGGGCCTCCTACGAGCAGTACTTC
CDR3: CASSVGSGASYEQYF

D: .
size: .
J: TRBJ1-2
V: TRBV20-1
DNA: TGCAGTGCTAGCCGCAGACAGGACTATGGCTACACCTTC
CDR3: CSASRRQDYGYTF

D: .
size: .
J: TRBJ2-3
V: TRBV7-9
DNA: TGTGCCAGCAGCTTGATACGACGCACAGATACGCAGTATTTT
CDR3: CASSLIRRTDTQYF

D: .
size: .
J: TRBJ2-7
V: TRBV27
DNA: TGTGCCAGCAGTTTAAAGGGGCTTACCTACGAGCAGTACTTC
CDR3: CASSLKGLTYEQYF

D: .
size: many
J: TRBJ2-3
V: TRBV4-2
DNA: TGTGCCAGCAGCCAAGAGCCAGGGGATGTAGCAGATACGCAGTATTTT
CDR3: CASSQEPGDVADTQYF

D: .
size: few
J: TRBJ1-5
V: TRBV12-3/TRBV12-4
DNA: TGTGCCAGCAGTCCTAGCCCGCAGGTGAATCAGCCCCAGCATTTT
CDR3: CASSPSPQVNQPQHF

D: .
size: .
J: TRBJ1-1
V: TRBV4-1
DNA: TGCGCCAGCAGCCCCGTTCGGGCCAACACTGAAGCTTTCTTT
CDR3: CASSPVRANTEAFF

D: .
size: .
J: TRBJ2-5
V: TRBV12-3/TRBV12-4
DNA: TGTGCCAGCAGACTTACAGGGATTCGTTTTATACAAGAGACCCAGTACTTC
CDR3: CASRLTGIRFIQETQYF

D: .
size: .
J: TRBJ1-5
V: TRBV24-1
DNA: TGTGCCACCAGTGATTTCGGCAGCAATCAGCCCCAGCATTTT
CDR3: CATSDFGSNQPQHF

D: .
size: many
J: TRBJ2-7
V: TRBV12-3/TRBV12-4
DNA: TGTGCCAGCAGTTTGGCCACGGAGAACGAGCAGTACTTC
CDR3: CASSLATENEQYF

D: TRBD1
size: .
J: TRBJ2-5
V: TRBV11-2
DNA: TGTGCCAGCGGCACAGGGGTAAAAGAGACCCAGTACTTC
CDR3: CASGTGVKETQYF

D: TRBD1
size: few
J: TRBJ2-1
V: TRBV6-2/TRBV6-3
DNA: TGTGCCAGCAGTATTGGGACAGGGACGTTCTTC
CDR3: CASSIGTGTFF

D: .
size: .
J: TRBJ2-3
V: TRBV19
DNA: TGTGCCAGTAGTACCCGGACGTCAGATACGCAGTATTTT
CDR3: CASSTRTSDTQYF

D: TRBD2
size: few
J: TRBJ2-1
V: TRBV5-1
DNA: TGCGCCAGCAGCCCGTCACTAGCGGGGGCCTCCTCCCTATCCTACAATGAGCAGTTCTTC
CDR3: CASSPSLAGASSLSYNEQFF

D: TRBD2
size: .
J: TRBJ2-4
V: TRBV7-2
DNA: TGTGCCAGCAGCTCCGGGGGGATTCAGTACTTC
CDR3: CASSSGGIQYF

D: .
size: few
J: TRBJ2-3
V: TRBV6-5
DNA: TGTGCCACAGGGCAGGGGAACACAGATACGCAGTATTTT
CDR3: CATGQGNTDTQYF

D: .
size: few
J: TRBJ2-5
V: TRBV20-1
DNA: TGCAGTGCTAGGCAGCCGTCCGGGGAGACCCAGTACTTC
CDR3: CSARQPSGETQYF

D: .
size: few
J: TRBJ1-1
V: TRBV4-1
DNA: TGCGCCAGCAGCCCATCGGACGTTCAAGTGAACACTGAAGCTTTCTTT
CDR3: CASSPSDVQVNTEAFF

D: .
size: .
J: TRBJ1-1
V: TRBV16
DNA: TGTGCCAGCAGCGCCCACACGAACACTGAAGCTTTCTTT
CDR3: CASSAHTNTEAFF

D: TRBD2
size: many
J: TRBJ2-1
V: TRBV9
DNA: TGTGCCAGCAGCCCAATCGGACTAGCGGGGGACAATGAGCAGTTCTTC
CDR3: CASSPIGLAGDNEQFF

D: .
size: .
J: TRBJ1-1
V: TRBV20-1
DNA: TGCAGTGCTAGAGATCTATACCGACAGAGCATGAACACTGAAGCTTTCTTT
CDR3: CSARDLYRQSMNTEAFF

D: .
size: .
J: TRBJ2-1
V: TRBV9
DNA: TGTGCCAGCAGCGAAAGAAACAGGGAGACATACGAGCAGTTCTTC
CDR3: CASSERNRETYEQFF

D: TRBD1
size: .
J: TRBJ2-7
V: TRBV6-5
DNA: TGTGCCAGCAGAAGGGGACAGAAATTCTACGAGCAGTACTTC
CDR3: CASRRGQKFYEQYF

D: TRBD1
size: few
J: TRBJ2-3
V: TRBV11-2
DNA: TGTGCCAGCAGCGAGGGACAGGGGGAGGCAGATACGCAGTATTTT
CDR3: CASSEGQGEADTQYF

D: .
size: .
J: TRBJ2-5
V: TRBV4-2
DNA: TGTGCCAGCAGCCAAGAGGAGCTAGGAGCGAACCAAGAGACCCAGTACTTC
CDR3: CASSQEELGANQETQYF

D: .
size: few
J: TRBJ1-4
V: TRBV12-3/TRBV12-4
DNA: TGTGCCAGCAGTTTAGGGGGGATCGGCGAAAAACTGTTTTTT
CDR3: CASSLGGIGEKLFF

D: .
size: few
J: TRBJ2-5
V: TRBV4-3
DNA: TGCGCCAGCAGCCACCTGGGGAGTGAGCAGTACTTC
CDR3: CASSHLGSEQYF

D: TRBD1
size: .
J: TRBJ2-5
V: TRBV4-1
DNA: TGCGCCAGCAGCCAAGACCCGGACAGGGGTCAAGAGACCCAGTACTTC
CDR3: CASSQDPDRGQETQYF

D: TRBD1
size: few
J: TRBJ1-1
V: TRBV27
DNA: TGTGCCACACTAACGGTGAGACAGGGATTGGCTGAAGCTTTCTTT
CDR3: CATLTVRQGLAEAFF

D: .
size: .
J: TRBJ2-3
V: TRBV20-1
DNA: TGCAGTGCTAGAGATAGGGCAAGCCGGGATACGCAGTATTTT
CDR3: CSARDRASRDTQYF

D: TRBD2
size: few
J: TRBJ2-1
V: TRBV20-1
DNA: TGCAGTGCCACCTCTGGACTAGCGGGGGAGGATGAGCAGTTCTTC
CDR3: CSATSGLAGEDEQFF

D: .
size: .
J: TRBJ1-5
V: TRBV12-3/TRBV12-4
DNA: TGTGCCAGCAGTTTAGAGGCTTATCAGCCCCAGCATTTT
CDR3: CASSLEAYQPQHF

D: .
size: few
J: TRBJ1-2
V: TRBV6-1
DNA: TGTGCCAGCATAAGGGAGGCATATGGCTACACCTTC
CDR3: CASIREAYGYTF

D: .
size: .
J: TRBJ2-1
V: TRBV24-1
DNA: TGTGCCACCAGAATTCAACCGCGGGACAGCGGATACAATGAGCAGTTCTTC
CDR3: CATRIQPRDSGYNEQFF

D: .
size: few
J: TRBJ1-1
V: TRBV4-3
DNA: TGCGCCAGCAGCCCGAGACACGGATTTAACACTGAAGCTTTCTTT
CDR3: CASSPRHGFNTEAFF

D: TRBD1
size: .
J: TRBJ1-4
V: TRBV20-1
DNA: TGCAGTGCCCGCGCCGTGGACAGGGTCGAAAAACTGTTTTTT
CDR3: CSARAVDRVEKLFF

D: TRBD1
size: .
J: TRBJ2-5
V: TRBV6-6
DNA: TGTGCCAGCAGTCCTCCCCGGGACAGTCTTAGTGGGGAGCAGTACTTC
CDR3: CASSPPRDSLSGEQYF

D: TRBD1
size: few
J: TRBJ2-5
V: TRBV12-3/TRBV12-4
DNA: TGTGCCAGCAGATACGGCAGGGGGGAGACCCAGTACTTC
CDR3: CASRYGRGETQYF

D: .
size: many
J: TRBJ2-5
V: TRBV29-1
DNA: TGCAGCGTTGTTGCCCGGTACCAAGAGACCCAGTACTTC
CDR3: CSVVARYQETQYF

D: TRBD1
size: many
J: TRBJ1-5
V: TRBV5-1
DNA: TGCGCCAGCAGCCAAGGGACAGGGAATCAGCCCCAGCATTTT
CDR3: CASSQGTGNQPQHF

D: .
size: .
J: TRBJ1-2
V: TRBV4-1
DNA: TGCGCCAGCAGCCAAGGGGGTATGGGGCTCGACTATGGCTACACCTTC
CDR3: CASSQGGMGLDYGYTF

D: TRBD1
size: .
J: TRBJ1-3
V: TRBV27
DNA: TGTGCCAGCAGTTTATCCGGGACAGGTGCTGGAAACACCATATATTTT
CDR3: CASSLSGTGAGNTIYF

D: .
size: .
J: TRBJ2-7
V: TRBV5-6
DNA: TGTGCCAGCAGTTTGGGGCCGGGACGGCCCTACGAGCAGTACTTC
CDR3: CASSLGPGRPYEQYF

D: .
size: .
J: TRBJ2-3
V: TRBV7-7
DNA: TGTGCCAGCAGCGTATGGCGGACAGATACGCAGTATTTT
CDR3: CASSVWRTDTQYF

D: .
size: few
J: TRBJ1-6
V: TRBV27
DNA: TGTGCCAGCAGCCGAGGGGGTTACGGTTCACCCCTCCACTTT
CDR3: CASSRGGYGSPLHF

D: TRBD2
size: .
J: TRBJ2-3
V: TRBV7-8
DNA: TGTGCCAGCAGCATCTCAGGACTAGCGGGGGCCACAGATACGCAGTATTTT
CDR3: CASSISGLAGATDTQYF

D: .
size: .
J: TRBJ1-1
V: TRBV14
DNA: TGTGCCAGCAGCCAAGAGGGAAGGAGGAACACTGAAGCTTTCTTT
CDR3: CASSQEGRRNTEAFF